A selection of T cell receptor beta chains follows, all from one sample in a study of control samples from healthy donors and cancer patients. Sequenced by immunoSEQ multiplex PCR; TCRdb stores in-frame clones only, minus some. The sample carries roughly 80,000 clones, nearly 90% recorded once. The sequencing sample was made of blood. Source of these receptors: a woman aged 45 to 65 in good health. Both conserved end residues are part of each CDR3. Fields, in order: clone size, D gene, J gene, V gene, CDR3 protein, CDR3 DNA. A D gene is named only where the DNA matches it firmly. Clone size is shown for a subset of rows, as once, few, many or a class of expanded clone.

>.|TRBD1|TRBJ2-1|TRBV6-5
CASSFRDRDYEQFF
TGTGCCAGCAGCTTCCGGGACAGGGACTATGAGCAGTTCTTC
>.|TRBD1|TRBJ1-1|TRBV6-5
CASSYSGQGAEAFF
TGTGCCAGCAGTTACTCGGGACAGGGGGCGGAGGCTTTCTTT
>.|.|TRBJ2-2|TRBV10-3
CAISATGAYDGELFF
TGTGCCATCAGTGCGACGGGGGCCTATGACGGGGAGCTGTTTTTT
>.|TRBD1|TRBJ2-7|TRBV5-1
CASSLTGGASEQYF
TGCGCCAGCAGCTTGACAGGGGGCGCGAGCGAGCAGTACTTC
>.|.|TRBJ2-5|TRBV5-1
CASSLGREETQYF
TGCGCCAGCAGCTTGGGCAGGGAAGAGACCCAGTACTTC
>.|.|TRBJ2-7|TRBV6-5
CASSLEWGYEQYF
TGTGCCAGCAGCCTTGAGTGGGGCTACGAGCAGTACTTC
>.|TRBD2|TRBJ2-7|TRBV5-4
CASSPTSGVDEQYF
TGTGCCAGCAGTCCTACTAGCGGCGTCGACGAGCAGTACTTC
>.|.|TRBJ1-6|TRBV4-1
CASSQDLRDVPPLHF
TGCGCCAGCAGCCAAGATCTCAGGGACGTGCCACCCCTCCACTTT
>.|TRBD2|TRBJ2-2|TRBV6-5
CASSYPPSGGAGELFF
TGTGCCAGCAGTTACCCACCTAGCGGGGGGGCCGGGGAGCTGTTTTTT
>.|.|TRBJ2-1|TRBV2
CASRGYINEQFF
TGTGCCAGCAGGGGCTACATCAATGAGCAGTTCTTC
>.|TRBD1|TRBJ1-6|TRBV6-6
CASSPGQRDRAYNSPLHF
TGTGCCAGCAGTCCAGGACAGAGGGACAGGGCCTATAATTCACCCCTCCACTTT
>.|.|TRBJ1-4|TRBV5-6
CASVRGAATNEKLFF
TGTGCCAGCGTAAGAGGGGCTGCAACTAATGAAAAACTGTTTTTT
>.|.|TRBJ1-1|TRBV18
CASSLQGKGGAFF
TGTGCCAGCTCACTGCAGGGAAAGGGTGGCGCTTTCTTT
>.|TRBD1|TRBJ2-2|TRBV7-9
CASNDRGTGELFF
TGTGCCAGCAATGACAGGGGTACCGGGGAGCTGTTTTTT
>.|.|TRBJ2-7|TRBV5-1
CASSPRTESYEQYF
TGCGCCAGCAGCCCCAGGACGGAATCCTACGAGCAGTACTTC
>.|TRBD1|TRBJ2-1|TRBV2
CASRLNRGDEQFF
TGTGCCAGCAGGCTAAACAGGGGCGATGAGCAGTTCTTC
>.|.|TRBJ1-1|TRBV10-3
CAISGTRSTEAFF
TGTGCCATCTCGGGGACACGGAGCACTGAAGCTTTCTTT
>.|.|TRBJ1-5|TRBV20-1
CSASRDSNQPQHF
TGCAGTGCTAGTAGAGATAGCAATCAGCCCCAGCATTTT
>.|.|TRBJ1-2|TRBV4-1
CASSRQEFYGYTF
TGCGCCAGCAGTCGACAGGAATTCTATGGCTACACCTTC
>once|TRBD1|TRBJ2-3|TRBV10-3
CATGTAGADTQYF
TGTGCCACGGGGACAGCTGGAGCAGATACGCAGTATTTT
>once|.|TRBJ2-6|TRBV27
CASSLLWPNSGANVLTF
TGTGCCAGCAGTTTATTATGGCCGAACTCTGGGGCCAACGTCCTGACTTTC
>.|.|TRBJ2-1|TRBV6-5
CATSRGGNEQFF
TGTGCCACCTCTCGGGGCGGTAATGAGCAGTTCTTC
>.|.|TRBJ1-1|TRBV6-5
CASSPWALNTEAFF
TGTGCCAGCAGTCCCTGGGCCCTGAACACTGAAGCTTTCTTT
>few|TRBD2|TRBJ2-1|TRBV5-8
CASSLSTAGGYNEQFF
TGTGCCAGCAGCTTGTCAACTGCGGGGGGGTACAATGAGCAGTTCTTC
>.|.|TRBJ2-4|TRBV7-8
CASSFGQGLNIQYF
TGTGCCAGCAGCTTTGGTCAGGGTTTAAACATTCAGTACTTC
>.|.|TRBJ1-2|TRBV6-6
CASSYLADGYTF
TGTGCCAGCAGTTATCTGGCAGATGGCTACACCTTC
>.|.|TRBJ1-6|TRBV28
CASRRPLSNSPLHF
TGTGCCAGCAGGCGGCCCCTTAGTAATTCACCCCTCCACTTT
>once|TRBD1|TRBJ2-7|TRBV11-2
CASSLEWGTGGEQYF
TGTGCCAGCAGCTTAGAATGGGGGACAGGGGGCGAGCAGTACTTC
>.|.|TRBJ1-2|TRBV21-1
CASGPAGVLTVYGYTF
TGTGCCAGCGGCCCGGCAGGGGTTCTGACGGTCTATGGCTACACCTTC
>.|.|TRBJ1-1|TRBV10-3
CAISESIWDTEAFF
TGTGCCATCAGTGAGTCGATCTGGGACACTGAAGCTTTCTTT
>.|.|TRBJ2-3|TRBV6-5
CASKNLQTTDTQYF
TGTGCCAGCAAAAATCTGCAAACCACAGATACGCAGTATTTT
>.|.|TRBJ1-4|TRBV2
CASSGGVEKLFF
TGTGCCAGCAGTGGGGGGGTGGAAAAACTGTTTTTT
>.|.|TRBJ1-4|TRBV5-6
CASSFRNNEKLFF
TGTGCCAGCAGCTTCCGGAATAATGAAAAACTGTTTTTT